These T cell receptor beta chains were read from a single sample in a study of T cells in Graves' hyperthyroidism and ophthalmopathy. MiXCR was run by TCRdb on the multiplex PCR reads, yielding one entry per CDR3 protein. Of 400,000 or so distinct CDR3 sequences listed, 14% are singletons. The sequenced sample consisted of blood. These receptors were collected from a woman in her 30s with Graves' ophthalmopathy. CDR3s leave out the opening cysteine and the closing phenylalanine or tryptophan. The order of the fields is V gene, J gene, CDR3 protein.

TRBV28	TRBJ2-7	ASSLSGAGQGRYEQY
TRBV20-1	TRBJ2-3	SAAPEGRGNTQY
TRBV20-1	TRBJ1-4	SARPWGDFDEKLF
TRBV12-3/TRBV12-4	TRBJ2-2	ASSPRVRGTGELF
TRBV7-8	TRBJ1-1	ASSLFEGPNGAF
TRBV3-1	TRBJ1-5	ASSGDSNQPQH
TRBV25-1	TRBJ2-5	ASSEFGGKETQY
TRBV5-5	TRBJ1-2	ASSFQGGDYGYT
TRBV2	TRBJ1-4	ASRGGQGGEKLF
TRBV18	TRBJ1-6	ASSQTGGDSPLH
TRBV18	TRBJ2-7	ASSRTTYEQY
TRBV28	TRBJ2-2	ATRRRRGDLMNTGELF
TRBV30	TRBJ1-1	ATREHRVAEAF